This T cell receptor beta chain came from a study of T cells in Graves' hyperthyroidism and ophthalmopathy. CDR3 length: 15 residues. Germline CDR1 and CDR2: SGHTA and FQGNSA. Trimming took 2 bases from V and 3 from J, leaving 11 bases between them. TCR beta CDR3 regions were amplified from RNA transcripts. The TCR CDR3 was amplified in a first-round RT-PCR using the HTBI primer set. TCRdb passed the multiplex PCR reads through MiXCR, listing each CDR3 protein once. The table has hundreds of thousands of distinct CDR3 sequences, about 14% seen once. Sequencing was done on a sample of blood. The rearrangement links TRBV7-2 to TRBJ1-5, with D maybe TRBD1 (5 bases). This receptor was obtained from a woman in her forties with Graves' ophthalmopathy. CDR3 amino acids: CASSLSGGNNQPQHF. The CDR3 DNA sequence: TGTGCCAGCAGCTTATCGGGGGGAAACAATCAGCCCCAGCATTTT.